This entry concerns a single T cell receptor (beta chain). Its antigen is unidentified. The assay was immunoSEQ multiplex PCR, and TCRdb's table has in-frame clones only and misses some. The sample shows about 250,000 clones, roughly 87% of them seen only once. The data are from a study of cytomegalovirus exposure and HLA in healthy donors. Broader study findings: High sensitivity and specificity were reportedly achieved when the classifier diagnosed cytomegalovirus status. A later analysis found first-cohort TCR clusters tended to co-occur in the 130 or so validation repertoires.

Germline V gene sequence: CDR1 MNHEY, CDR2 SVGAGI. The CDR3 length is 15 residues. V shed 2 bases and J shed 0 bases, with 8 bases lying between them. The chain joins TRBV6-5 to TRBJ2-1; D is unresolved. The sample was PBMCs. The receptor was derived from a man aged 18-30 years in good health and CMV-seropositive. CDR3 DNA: TGTGCCAGCAGTTACGGTAGGCCCTCCTACAATGAGCAGTTCTTC. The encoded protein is CASSYGRPSYNEQFF.